This T cell receptor (beta chain) is from a study of T-cell memory formation after mild COVID-19. About the research overall: The two donors had largely donor-specific TCR clusters. Notes on the study in general: Chiefly within CM and EM were the contracting CD4+ clones; CD8+ ones were within EMRA. Later expanders leaned CD4+, whereas clones that contracted between day 15 and 85 were balanced CD4/CD8.

One entry per CDR3 protein results from TCRdb running MiXCR on the 5' RACE reads. The sample records a few hundred thousand distinct CDR3 sequences, around 27% being singletons. The ends lost 0 bases at V and 3 bases at J; junction bases unmatched: 15. CDR1 is DFQATT and CDR2 is SNEGSKA in the germline V gene (reference sequence). The CDR3 is made up of 20 amino acids. Details on this clonotype: Its antigen is unidentified.

The chain recombines TRBV20-1 with TRBJ2-1; 12 bases are shared with TRBD2. This clonotype was obtained from an adult woman who had mild COVID-19 (a few samples of this study predate the infection). Cell type and time point are not known. What was sequenced was PBMCs or a T cell subset sorted from them (not recorded which). The CDR3 reads CSARENAGGLAGPLYNEQFF. CDR3 bases: TGCAGTGCTAGAGAGAATGCTGGAGGACTAGCGGGACCCCTCTACAATGAGCAGTTCTTC.